This T cell receptor (beta chain) derives from a study of CD8+ T cells in alopecia areata listed by TCRdb under 2018. For context, the study as a whole: Treated patients were enrolled in an open-label pilot trial of oral tofacitinib at 5 to 10 mg twice daily for moderate-to-severe alopecia areata. Biopsies were taken from tofacitinib-treated patients at baseline and again at 4 and 24 weeks into treatment, and several of those patients also had a later scalp biopsy. TCRbeta CDR3 regions were amplified by immunoSEQ multiplex PCR using 35 Vbeta forward and 13 Jbeta reverse primers. On the human side, TCRbeta sequencing was run on scalp tissue and on sorted CD4+ and CD8+ peripheral blood T cells from healthy controls and from alopecia areata patients with either patchy or totalis/universalis disease. Tofacitinib was administered for 6 to 18 months, and 6 months of follow-up off drug were then conducted to assess delayed response and recurrence. In both human patients and the C3H/HeJ mouse model, the study applied high-throughput TCRbeta sequencing to look at T cell clonal expansion in alopecia areata. The SALT score, which quantifies the percentage of affected scalp surface area, was used to measure disease severity in treated patients. Clonality in the scalp was compared among normal scalp (n=4), patchy alopecia areata scalp (n=8), and alopecia totalis/universalis scalp (n=8). RNA was extracted with the PAXgene miRNA kit for fixed scalp, the miRNeasy kit for PBMCs, and the RNeasy kit for mouse skin.

Receptors were amplified or captured by the immunoSEQ multiplex PCR assay. RNA was extracted from all samples and reverse transcribed into cDNA as template for TCR sequencing. SuperScript III was used to make first-strand cDNA, primed with a 2:1 mix of oligo-dT and random hexamers. Amplification bias was assessed with a synthetic immune receptor repertoire, and residual bias was removed computationally. As for how the authors treated the data: Raw reads were preprocessed to remove errors, and CDR3 was defined according to IMGT conventions as the region from the conserved cysteine to phenylalanine. Clonality was computed as 1 minus the Shannon entropy, with the entropy normalized by log2 of the number of productive unique TCRs. Whether each scalp clone was CD4 or CD8 was inferred by checking scalp TCRbeta sequences against the CD4 and CD8 repertoires from sorted blood. TCRdb's version of the immuneACCESS table is confined to in-frame rearrangements and falls short of the full clone set. An unresolved V gene accounts for under half of the shortfall where checked; the remainder is of unknown origin. V and J calls and clone size follow that table, whereas D and trimming were derived from the DNA. For this sample there are roughly 110,000 clones; around 84% appear just once. The ten largest make up 20% to 25% of the sample.

V is cut by 7 bases and J by 7 bases, and the space between the germline ends is 19 bases. The CDR3 measures 15 amino acids from cysteine to phenylalanine. Here the CDR3 DNA is all that survives: 45 bases in frame from base 1. For CDR1 and CDR2, the germline V gene lists SGHVS and FQNEAQ. What the research found in general, with its limitations: Unlike mouse skin, where gammadelta T cells dominate, normal human skin contains resident alphabeta T cells that get sequenced too, which complicates analysis of the scalp TCR repertoire. Because the treated cohort was small and had only one nonresponder, larger studies are needed to examine links between baseline CD8+ expansion and response. Higher clonality and more expanded CD8+ clones were observed in lesional scalp than in normal scalp, particularly in alopecia totalis/universalis, a finding suggestive of antigenic drive. Shared TCR sequences between patients were less evident than in mice, which may be partly attributable to HLA diversity in the patient population. During tofacitinib treatment, many expanded lesional clones stuck around in both scalp and blood, and this persistence may partly explain why relapse happens after treatment is stopped. Scalp clonality and the number of expanded CD8+ clones among the top 100 scalp clones were significantly decreased by tofacitinib.

Worth noting for this clone: The specificity of this receptor is unknown. The sample holds no much larger clone one base away, and base qualities are not on file.

The intended sense of this specimen's time point label: roughly 24 weeks on oral tofacitinib. The treatment or condition tag for this specimen amounts to: oral pan-JAK inhibitor, 5-10 mg twice daily. Lesional scalp punch biopsies and peripheral blood were obtained from alopecia areata patients. PBMCs were isolated by density centrifugation and stained for CD3, CD4 and CD8, and CD4+ and CD8+ T cells were sorted on a FACSAria. The chain links TRBV7-8 with TRBJ1-4; the D segment could be TRBD1, given 5 matching bases. The specimen comprised CD8+ T cells sorted from blood, sampled at week 24, from a patient treated with tofacitinib. This receptor was taken from a human donor with alopecia areata. This receptor has the CDR3 CASTPSGALGEKLFF. The nucleotide sequence is TGTGCCAGCACTCCCTCCGGGGCCTTGGGTGAAAAACTGTTTTTT.